This T cell receptor beta chain emerged from a study of CD4 T cells in relation to SARS-CoV-2 and coronaviruses. With respect to this clone: The antigen remains unidentified.

Profiling relied on immunoSEQ multiplex PCR, and the TCRdb table lists in-frame clones only, not all of them. The sample has tens of thousands of clones; about two thirds are singletons. V was trimmed by 3 bases and J by 8 bases, leaving 10 bases between them. The CDR3 length is 13 residues. Unexposed donor CD4+ T cells date from 2011-2018, before the COVID-19 pandemic. Isolation of CD4+ T cells took place after less than twelve days in culture. This rearrangement joins TRBV12-3 or TRBV12-4 to TRBJ1-4; the D gene is possibly TRBD1 (5 bases). Specimen: CD4+ T cells from PBMCs, cultured in vitro. The TCR sequence derives from a human donor in good health. The CDR3 is CASSFGTREKLFF. The CDR3 nucleotides read TGTGCCAGCAGTTTTGGGACGAGGGAAAAACTGTTTTTT.